Included here is one TCR beta chain sequence, with context. J was trimmed by 14 bases and V by 2 bases; bases with no gene match: 7. The CDR3 length is 13 residues. Germline V gene data show CDR1 as LGHDT and CDR2 as YNNKEL (reference sequence). This entry is derived from a study of blood T cell repertoires in COVID-19. Overall study context: Samples of COVID-19 (acute and convalescent) were obtained from the United States, Italy and Spain.

Generated by immunoSEQ multiplex PCR, the TCRdb table keeps only in-frame clones and is missing some. The sample comprises approximately 180,000 clones, 75% to 85% of which are singletons, and 13% to 15% rests with the top ten. Each recovered donor of Cohort 3 presented with two negative PCRs, clearance, or symptom resolution. V is TRBV3-1 (or the pseudogene TRBV3-2) and J is TRBJ1-4; 8 bases fit TRBD1. This TCR was sampled from a man aged 50 to 59 who had recovered from COVID-19. The sequenced sample was PBMCs or T cells enriched from blood (not recorded which). Here the CDR3 reads CASSQQGAPSLFF. Here the CDR3 DNA reads TGTGCCAGCAGCCAACAGGGGGCTCCTTCCCTGTTTTTT.